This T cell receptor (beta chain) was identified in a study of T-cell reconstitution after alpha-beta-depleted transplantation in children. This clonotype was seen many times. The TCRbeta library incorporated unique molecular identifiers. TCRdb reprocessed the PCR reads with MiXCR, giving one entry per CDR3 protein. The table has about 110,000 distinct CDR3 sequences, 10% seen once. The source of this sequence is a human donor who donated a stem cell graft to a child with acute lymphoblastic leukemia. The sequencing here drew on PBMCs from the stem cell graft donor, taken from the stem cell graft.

Here the CDR3 reads CASRTGTGNTIYF. Here the CDR3 DNA reads TGTGCCAGCAGAACAGGGACTGGAAACACCATATATTTT. V usage is TRBV12-3 or TRBV12-4 and J usage is TRBJ1-3, with a weak D call TRBD1 (6 bases). The CDR3 has 13 amino acids. The V and J ends lost 6 bases and 2 bases respectively, with 8 bases between them.